This TCR beta chain originates from a study of cytomegalovirus exposure and HLA in healthy donors. This CDR3 spans 15 amino acids. From germline, CDR1 is MNHNY and CDR2 SVGAGI (reference sequence). V gave up 5 bases and J gave up 10 bases; unmatched junction bases: 14. Primers included in the PCR were 60 Vbeta and 13 Jbeta primers. Profiling relied on immunoSEQ multiplex PCR, and the TCRdb table lists in-frame clones only, not all of them. This repertoire shows 150,000 to 200,000 clones, roughly 74% found once; its top ten account for roughly 7.1%. Sequenced: PBMCs. The chain joins TRBV6-6 to TRBJ2-1, with TRBD2 matching 7 bases. The source of this sequence is a woman aged 35 to 49 in good health and CMV-seropositive. CDR3 sequence reads: CASSKWTRSLGEQFF. The CDR3 DNA is TGTGCCAGCAGTAAATGGACTAGATCCTTAGGGGAGCAGTTCTTC.